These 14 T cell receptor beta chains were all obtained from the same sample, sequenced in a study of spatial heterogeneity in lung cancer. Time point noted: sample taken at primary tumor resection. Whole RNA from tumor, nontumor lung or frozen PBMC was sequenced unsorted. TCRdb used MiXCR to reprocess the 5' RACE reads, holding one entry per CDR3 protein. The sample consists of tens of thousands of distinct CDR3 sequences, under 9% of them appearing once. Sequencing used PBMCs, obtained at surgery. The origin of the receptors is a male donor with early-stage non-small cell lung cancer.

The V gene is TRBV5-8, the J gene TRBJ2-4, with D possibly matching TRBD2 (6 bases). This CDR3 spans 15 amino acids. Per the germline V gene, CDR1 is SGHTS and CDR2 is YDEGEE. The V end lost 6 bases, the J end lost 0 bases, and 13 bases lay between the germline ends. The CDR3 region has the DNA TGTGCCAGCATGGGGCTAGCGTTAGCCAAAAACATTCAGTACTTC. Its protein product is CASMGLALAKNIQYF.

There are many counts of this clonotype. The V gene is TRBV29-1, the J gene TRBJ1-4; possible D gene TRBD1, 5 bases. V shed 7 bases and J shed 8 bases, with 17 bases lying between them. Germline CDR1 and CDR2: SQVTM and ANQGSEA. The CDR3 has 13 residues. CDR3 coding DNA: TGCAGCGCACGAGCCGGGACGGAGGAAAAACTGTTTTTT. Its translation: CSARAGTEEKLFF.

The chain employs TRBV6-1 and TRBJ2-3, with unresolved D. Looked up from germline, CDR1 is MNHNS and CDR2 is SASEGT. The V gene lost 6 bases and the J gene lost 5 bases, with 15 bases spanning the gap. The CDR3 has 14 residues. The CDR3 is CASRYPRNQDTQYF. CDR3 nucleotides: TGTGCCAGCAGATACCCCCGTAACCAAGATACGCAGTATTTT.

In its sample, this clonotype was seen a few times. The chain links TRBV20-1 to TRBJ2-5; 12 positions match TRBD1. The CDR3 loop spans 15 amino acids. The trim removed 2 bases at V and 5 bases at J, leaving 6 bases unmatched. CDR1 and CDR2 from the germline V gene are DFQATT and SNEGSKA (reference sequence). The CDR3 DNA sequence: TGCAGTGCTAGACCCGGGACAGGGGGCGGTGAGACCCAGTACTTC. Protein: CSARPGTGGGETQYF.

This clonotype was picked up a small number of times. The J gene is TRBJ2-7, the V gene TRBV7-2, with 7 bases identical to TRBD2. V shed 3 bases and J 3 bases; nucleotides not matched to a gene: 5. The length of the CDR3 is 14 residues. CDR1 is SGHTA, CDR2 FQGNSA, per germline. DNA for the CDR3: TGTGCCAGCAGCTTGCGGAGGGAGGGCTACGAGCAGTACTTC. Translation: CASSLRREGYEQYF.

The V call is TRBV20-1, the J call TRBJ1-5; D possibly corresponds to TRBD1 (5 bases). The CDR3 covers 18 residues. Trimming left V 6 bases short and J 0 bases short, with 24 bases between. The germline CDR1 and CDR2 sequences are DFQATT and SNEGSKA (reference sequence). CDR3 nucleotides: TGCAGTGCCAGCCCCCCCCCACTTGGGGGTTATAGCAATCAGCCCCAGCATTTT. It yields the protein CSASPPPLGGYSNQPQHF.

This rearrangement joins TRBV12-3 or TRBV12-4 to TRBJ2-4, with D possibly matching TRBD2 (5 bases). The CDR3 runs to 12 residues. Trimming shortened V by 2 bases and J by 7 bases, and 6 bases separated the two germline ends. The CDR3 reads CASSLRENIQYF. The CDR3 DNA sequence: TGTGCCAGCAGTTTAAGGGAGAACATTCAGTACTTC.

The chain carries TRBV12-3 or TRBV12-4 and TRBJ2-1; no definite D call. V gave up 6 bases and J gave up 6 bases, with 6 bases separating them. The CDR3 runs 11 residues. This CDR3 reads CASSRGNEQFF. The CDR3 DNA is TGTGCCAGCAGCCGAGGCAATGAGCAGTTCTTC.

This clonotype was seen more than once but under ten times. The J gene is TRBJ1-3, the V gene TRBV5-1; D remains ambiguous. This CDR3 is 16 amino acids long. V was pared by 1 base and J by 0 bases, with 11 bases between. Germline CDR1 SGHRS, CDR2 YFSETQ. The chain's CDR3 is CASSLSQPSSGNTIYF. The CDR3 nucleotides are TGCGCCAGCAGCTTGTCGCAGCCTAGCTCTGGAAACACCATATATTTT.

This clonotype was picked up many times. In nucleotides, the CDR3 is TGTGCCAGCAGTTTATGGGTCACATATAGCAATCAGCCCCAGCATTTT. This sequence encodes CASSLWVTYSNQPQHF. The genes are TRBV28 and TRBJ1-5; no definite D call. Looked up from germline, CDR1 is MDHEN and CDR2 is SYDVKM. This CDR3 region has 16 residues. V was trimmed by 0 bases and J by 0 bases, leaving 9 bases between them.

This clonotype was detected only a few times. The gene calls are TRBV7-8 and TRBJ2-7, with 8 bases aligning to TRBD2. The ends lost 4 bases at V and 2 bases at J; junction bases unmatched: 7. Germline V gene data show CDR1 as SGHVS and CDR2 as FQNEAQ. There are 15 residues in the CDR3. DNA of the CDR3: TGTGCCAGCAGCTCGCGGGGGGCCCCACCCTACGAGCAGTACTTC. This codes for CASSSRGAPPYEQYF.

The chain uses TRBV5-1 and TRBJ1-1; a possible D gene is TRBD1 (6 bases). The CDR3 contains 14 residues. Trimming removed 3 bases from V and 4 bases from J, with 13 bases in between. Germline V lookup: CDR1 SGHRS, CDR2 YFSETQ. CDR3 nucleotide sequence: TGCGCCAGCAGCTACACAGGGAGCGCCACTGAAGCTTTCTTT. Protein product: CASSYTGSATEAFF. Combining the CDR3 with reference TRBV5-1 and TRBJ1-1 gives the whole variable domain KAGVTQTPRYLIKTRGQQVTLSCSPISGHRSVSWYQQTPGQGLQFLFEYFSETQRNKGNFPGRFSGRQFSNSRSEMNVSTLELGDSALYLCASSYTGSATEAFFGQGTRLTVV.

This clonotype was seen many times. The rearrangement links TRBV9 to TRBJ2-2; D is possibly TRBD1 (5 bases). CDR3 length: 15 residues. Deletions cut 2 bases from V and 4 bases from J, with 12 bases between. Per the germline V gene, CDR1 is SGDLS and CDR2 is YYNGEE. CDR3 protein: CASSVAGLVTGELFF. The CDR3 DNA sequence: TGTGCCAGCAGCGTTGCAGGGCTGGTCACCGGGGAGCTGTTTTTT.

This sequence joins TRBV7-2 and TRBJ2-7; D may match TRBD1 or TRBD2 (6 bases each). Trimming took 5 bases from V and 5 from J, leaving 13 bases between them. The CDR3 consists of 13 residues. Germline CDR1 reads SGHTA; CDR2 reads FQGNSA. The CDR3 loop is CASSPRGGHEQYF. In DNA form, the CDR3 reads TGTGCCAGCAGCCCACGAGGGGGGCACGAGCAGTACTTC.